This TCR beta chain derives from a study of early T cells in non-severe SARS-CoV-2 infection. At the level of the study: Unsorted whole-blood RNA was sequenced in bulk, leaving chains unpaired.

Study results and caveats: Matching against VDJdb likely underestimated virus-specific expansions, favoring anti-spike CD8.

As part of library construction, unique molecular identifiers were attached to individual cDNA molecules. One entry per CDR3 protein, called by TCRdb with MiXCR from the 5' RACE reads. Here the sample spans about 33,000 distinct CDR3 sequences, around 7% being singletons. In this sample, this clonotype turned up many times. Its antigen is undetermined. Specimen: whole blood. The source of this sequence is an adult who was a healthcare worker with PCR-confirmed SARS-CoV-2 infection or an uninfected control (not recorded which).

CDR3 protein: CASSLGRLAGGTDTQYF. CDR3 in DNA: TGTGCCAGCAGCTTAGGAAGACTAGCGGGAGGAACAGATACGCAGTATTTT. This sequence joins TRBV11-2 and TRBJ2-3; 13 bases map to TRBD2. Germline V gene data show CDR1 as SGHAT and CDR2 as FQNNGV. V lost 1 base, J lost 3 bases, and 4 bases stayed unmatched. CDR3 length equals 17 residues.